A selection of T cell receptor beta chains follows, all from one sample in a study of T cell repertoires in cytomegalovirus infection. TCRdb processed the reads anew with MiXCR; each CDR3 protein has one entry. This sample has about 900,000 distinct CDR3 sequences, with under 40% found just once. Their antigen targets remain unknown. This sample comprised cultured CD8+ T cells from PBMCs, obtained from culture after CMV antigen stimulation. Receptor source: a human donor in good health (CMV status not recorded). Some clones in this sample may be carry-over from other donors' samples. CDR3s include the opening cysteine and the closing phenylalanine or tryptophan. The D gene is left open where the match is weak. Expanded clones are given a class, and other clones once, few, many or no size at all.

TRBJ1-2	-	-	TRBV27	CASTLSSAGYYGYTF	TGTGCCAGCACTTTATCCAGCGCAGGCTACTATGGCTACACCTTC
TRBJ1-2	-	-	TRBV12-3/TRBV12-4	CANSTTEIYGYTF	TGTGCCAACAGTACGACAGAGATTTATGGCTACACCTTC
TRBJ1-2	-	-	TRBV7-9	CASSFRGVEGYTF	TGTGCCAGCAGCTTTCGGGGGGTAGAGGGCTACACCTTC
TRBJ2-1	-	few	TRBV2	CASTTEYNEQFF	TGTGCCAGCACAACAGAGTACAATGAGCAGTTCTTC
TRBJ2-2	TRBD1	few	TRBV27	CASSPRQGVNTGELFF	TGTGCCAGCAGTCCCCGACAGGGGGTGAACACCGGGGAGCTGTTTTTT
TRBJ1-1	-	many	TRBV27	CASSFGGGTEAFF	TGTGCCAGCAGCTTCGGGGGCGGCACTGAAGCTTTCTTT
TRBJ2-7	-	few	TRBV20-1	CSARPVSSYEQYF	TGCAGTGCCAGGCCAGTCAGCTCCTACGAGCAGTACTTC
TRBJ1-4	-	-	TRBV20-1	CSARDRGQSSTNEKLFF	TGCAGTGCTAGAGATAGGGGCCAGTCGTCGACTAATGAAAAACTGTTTTTT
TRBJ1-1	-	many	TRBV12-3/TRBV12-4	CASSFGGSAEAFF	TGTGCCAGCAGTTTCGGGGGGAGCGCTGAAGCTTTCTTT
TRBJ1-2	TRBD1	-	TRBV25-1	CASSESPGGGYTF	TGTGCCAGCAGTGAAAGCCCAGGGGGTGGCTACACCTTC
TRBJ1-1	-	-	TRBV6-6	CASTSGGLTNTEAFF	TGTGCCAGCACCTCCGGGGGGCTTACGAACACTGAAGCTTTCTTT